This TCR beta chain was sequenced during a study of T cell responses to AZD1222 COVID-19 vaccine. Some clones are missing from TCRdb's copy, which holds only in-frame ones; the method was immunoSEQ multiplex PCR. The sample consists of around 100,000 clones, roughly 85% of them appearing once. The sequences come from peripheral blood, collected 28 days after the second AZD1222 dose. The clonotype was recovered from an adult who received the AZD1222 COVID-19 vaccine.

The CDR3 region has the DNA TGTGCCAGCAGCTTAGGACAGAGGACTGAAGCTTTCTTT. The encoded protein is CASSLGQRTEAFF. V usage is TRBV7-2 and J usage is TRBJ1-1, with D perhaps matching TRBD1 (5 bases). V dropped 1 base and J dropped 5 bases, with 8 bases sitting between them. This CDR3 has 13 amino acids. Germline V lookup: CDR1 SGHTA, CDR2 FQGNSA.